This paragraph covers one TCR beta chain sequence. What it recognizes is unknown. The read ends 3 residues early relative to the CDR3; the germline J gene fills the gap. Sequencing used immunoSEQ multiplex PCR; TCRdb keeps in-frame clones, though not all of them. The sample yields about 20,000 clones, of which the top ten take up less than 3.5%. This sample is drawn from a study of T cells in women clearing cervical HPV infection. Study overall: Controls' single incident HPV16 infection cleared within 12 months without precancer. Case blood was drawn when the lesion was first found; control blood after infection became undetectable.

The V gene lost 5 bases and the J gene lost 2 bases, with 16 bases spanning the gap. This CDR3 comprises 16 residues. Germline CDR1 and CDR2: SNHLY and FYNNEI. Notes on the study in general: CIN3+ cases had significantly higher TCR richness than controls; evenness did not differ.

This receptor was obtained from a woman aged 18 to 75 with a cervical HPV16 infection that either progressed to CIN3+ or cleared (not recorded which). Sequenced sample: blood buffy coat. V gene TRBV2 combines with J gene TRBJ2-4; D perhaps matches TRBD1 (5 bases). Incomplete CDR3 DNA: TGTGCCAGCAGTAGAACAGGTCCCGAATCCAAAAACATT. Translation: CASSRTGPESKNI. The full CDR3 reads CASSRTGPESKNIQYF.